A selection of T cell receptor beta chains follows, all from one sample in a study of blood T cell repertoires in COVID-19. Here immunoSEQ multiplex PCR was the method, and the copy in TCRdb shows in-frame clones only, minus some. The data show over 80,000 clones, 90% to 95% seen once. The source material was peripheral blood. All receptors come from a man aged 55 to 70 with acute or convalescent COVID-19. CDR3s include the opening cysteine and the closing phenylalanine or tryptophan. A D gene is named only where the DNA matches it firmly. The size field is filled for only some rows; it gives once, few, many or a size class.

>TRBJ2-6|TRBD2|TRBV3-1/TRBV3-2|NA
CASSQEIAGTHSGANVLTF
TGTGCCAGCAGCCAAGAGATAGCGGGAACTCACTCTGGGGCCAACGTCCTGACTTTC
>TRBJ1-5|NA|TRBV14|NA
CASSQPGQGINQPQHF
TGTGCCAGCAGCCAACCGGGTCAGGGGATCAATCAGCCCCAGCATTTT
>TRBJ2-7|TRBD1|TRBV28|NA
CASSPGQGFLGEQYF
TGTGCCAGCAGTCCCGGACAGGGGTTCTTGGGCGAGCAGTACTTC
>TRBJ1-3|TRBD1|TRBV6-4|once
CASSDSWSRGHSESGNTIYF
TGTGCCAGCAGTGACTCATGGTCCAGGGGGCACTCCGAGAGTGGAAACACCATATATTTT
>TRBJ1-6|TRBD1|TRBV5-4|NA
CASSLGNRGGYSPLHF
TGTGCCAGCAGCCTTGGTAACAGGGGTGGGTATTCACCCCTCCACTTT
>TRBJ2-5|NA|TRBV11-2|NA
CASSLGGSTQETQYF
TGTGCCAGCAGCTTAGGAGGGAGCACTCAAGAGACCCAGTACTTC
>TRBJ2-5|NA|TRBV11-2|once
CASSLQETQYF
TGTGCCAGCAGCCTACAAGAGACCCAGTACTTC
>TRBJ2-3|TRBD2|TRBV4-2|NA
CASSRRSGASTDTQYF
TGTGCCAGCAGTCGTCGTAGCGGGGCTAGCACAGATACGCAGTATTTT
>TRBJ1-1|TRBD1|TRBV7-3|NA
CASSPGTDNTEAFF
TGTGCCAGCAGCCCTGGGACAGATAACACTGAAGCTTTCTTT
>TRBJ2-7|TRBD2|TRBV19|NA
CASIRLAGYEQYF
TGTGCCAGTATCAGACTAGCGGGCTACGAGCAGTACTTC
>TRBJ2-3|TRBD2|TRBV19|NA
CASSIGEGTSEDTQYF
TGTGCCAGTAGTATAGGGGAGGGGACCTCTGAAGATACGCAGTATTTT
>TRBJ2-3|NA|TRBV29-1|NA
CSAEGRSGNVNTDTQYF
TGCAGCGCCGAGGGCCGGAGCGGAAACGTCAACACAGATACGCAGTATTTT
>TRBJ1-6|TRBD1|TRBV6-5|once
CASRSTGGPSPLHF
TGTGCCAGCAGATCGACAGGGGGTCCGTCACCCCTCCACTTT
>TRBJ2-1|TRBD2|TRBV4-2|once
CASSQVVETSYLIF
TGTGCCAGCAGCCAAGTAGTAGAGACTAGCTATCTTATCTTC
>TRBJ2-1|TRBD2|TRBV25-1|NA
CASSLASGSSYNEQFF
TGTGCCAGCAGCCTCGCTAGCGGGAGCTCCTACAATGAGCAGTTCTTC
>TRBJ2-3|NA|TRBV9|NA
CASSVGGANTDTQYF
TGTGCCAGCAGCGTAGGCGGAGCGAACACAGATACGCAGTATTTT
>TRBJ1-6|NA|TRBV6-5|NA
CASSYGLGGDSPLHF
TGTGCCAGCAGTTACGGGCTTGGAGGGGATTCACCCCTCCACTTT